These T cell receptor beta chains were read from a single sample in a study of response to subunit inactivated influenza vaccine. Via MiXCR, TCRdb re-called the RT-PCR reads, giving one row per CDR3 protein. The repertoire includes about 780,000 distinct CDR3 sequences, 18% of them detected once, and around 9.9% sits in the top ten. The starting material was PBMCs from blood, obtained 4 to 6 days after vaccination. The receptors originated from a man aged 45-65 years who received an inactivated influenza vaccine. Each CDR3 is given without its conserved first and last residue.

TRBJ1-1	TRBV5-5	ASSRRQRDTEAF
TRBJ1-1	TRBV4-1	ASSQATGPEAF
TRBJ2-5	TRBV20-1	SASLREISRETQY
TRBJ2-1	TRBV6-2/TRBV6-3	ASSYTLSRDKAYNEQF
TRBJ2-2	TRBV7-2	ASSRVAGTNTGELF
TRBJ2-2	TRBV12-3/TRBV12-4	ASGEAGELF
TRBJ2-1	TRBV7-9	ASSLGTGTMNEQF
TRBJ2-3	TRBV28	ASSIALVRTDTQY
TRBJ2-1	TRBV3-1	ASSQAGAVLAGGPHEQF
TRBJ1-6	TRBV7-2	ASSLGGGARSPLH
TRBJ2-5	TRBV20-1	SVGLWQETQY
TRBJ1-1	TRBV20-1	SAMGSEAEAF
TRBJ2-2	TRBV5-1	ASSWSGQNTGELF
TRBJ1-4	TRBV4-2	ASSQEEQGNEKLF
TRBJ1-4	TRBV11-1	ASSPSMVTGQGATNEKLF
TRBJ2-3	TRBV29-1	SGGGPGTDTQY
TRBJ2-5	TRBV5-6	ASSDQETQY
TRBJ2-5	TRBV20-1	SARDPSAGLPLGQETQY
TRBJ2-1	TRBV10-3	AIQWGHSYNEQF
TRBJ2-3	TRBV10-3	AISRTSGSADTQY
TRBJ2-7	TRBV5-1	ASSLGGTYSYEQY
TRBJ2-3	TRBV4-2	ASSKDTYPTDTQY
TRBJ1-1	TRBV6-5	ASSLYRVLGTEAF
TRBJ2-2	TRBV25-1	ASSEFRGGNTGELF
TRBJ2-7	TRBV29-1	SVAAGEYYEQY
TRBJ2-5	TRBV29-1	SVVFWGRETQY
TRBJ2-1	TRBV29-1	SAPLRDRGPGEQF
TRBJ2-5	TRBV20-1	SASTPEKMETQY
TRBJ2-3	TRBV27	ASSSIQGMGTDTQY
TRBJ2-3	TRBV7-9	ASSSRAGGPITDTQY
TRBJ2-3	TRBV7-9	ASSLTLGVAKDTQY
TRBJ2-3	TRBV7-2	ASSFPGVDTQY
TRBJ2-1	TRBV7-9	ASSLRDSTYNEQF
TRBJ2-7	TRBV4-2	ASSPASGQGVDEQY
TRBJ2-2	TRBV15	ATCRDNTGELF
TRBJ2-1	TRBV5-1	ASSAGQNNEQF
TRBJ2-1	TRBV12-3/TRBV12-4	ASSLGFSGGSESALSYNEQF
TRBJ2-3	TRBV4-3	ASSQDLRGGLSTDTQY
TRBJ2-5	TRBV5-1	ASSLDTQETQY
TRBJ2-4	TRBV6-2/TRBV6-3	ASSSYGTGSTKNIQY
TRBJ2-2	TRBV7-2	ASRSMNTGELF
TRBJ1-5	TRBV5-5	ASSFSQASNQPQH
TRBJ1-2	TRBV20-1	SAREGGTGYGYT
TRBJ2-1	TRBV4-2	ASSQLAGGGNEQF
TRBJ2-2	TRBV20-1	SARLAGADTGELF
TRBJ1-5	TRBV20-1	SARGRGNQPQH
TRBJ2-3	TRBV5-1	ASRPTAGAFVWDTQY
TRBJ2-5	TRBV24-1	ATSDFSLVTLQETQY